Below are 30 T cell receptor beta chains sequenced from a single sample in a study of control samples from healthy donors and cancer patients. The table came from immunoSEQ multiplex PCR; TCRdb's copy has only in-frame clones and leaves some out. The data hold roughly 120,000 clones, with 75% to 90% observed a single time. The sequenced sample was blood. Source of these receptors: a woman aged 50 to 65 in good health.

This chain uses TRBV10-1 with TRBJ2-6; 9 bases align to TRBD1. The CDR3 length is 16 residues. The ends lost 4 bases at V and 1 base at J; junction bases unmatched: 2. Germline V CDR1 and CDR2: WNHNN, SYGVQD (reference sequence). CDR3 amino acids: CASSAGTGSGANVLTF. The CDR3 coding sequence is TGCGCCAGCAGTGCCGGGACAGGGTCTGGGGCCAACGTCCTGACTTTC.

The V and J genes are TRBV6-5 and TRBJ1-1; D might be TRBD1 (6 bases). Trimming removed 10 bases at V and 2 bases at J, with 14 bases between. The CDR3 length is 13 residues. The germline CDR1 and CDR2 sequences are MNHEY and SVGAGI. In nucleotides, the CDR3 is TGTGCCACCCAGGACAGTATTAACACTGAAGCTTTCTTT. The encoded protein is CATQDSINTEAFF.

The rearrangement uses TRBV5-1 and TRBJ2-2; D ambiguous. V lost 0 bases to trimming and J lost 0 bases, with 9 bases between them. Germline CDR1 and CDR2: SGHRS and YFSETQ. The CDR3 covers 16 residues. The CDR3 region is CASSLAAHANTGELFF. The CDR3 nucleotides are TGCGCCAGCAGCTTGGCCGCTCACGCGAACACCGGGGAGCTGTTTTTT.

The chain couples TRBV18 to TRBJ1-6, with TRBD1 as a possible D gene (5 bases). Germline V lookup: CDR1 KGHSH, CDR2 LQKENI. The CDR3 is 14 amino acids. V gave up 1 base and J gave up 6 bases, with 7 bases separating them. CDR3 nucleotide sequence: TGTGCCAGCTCACCACAGGGGCCTAATTCACCCCTCCACTTT. Translating it yields CASSPQGPNSPLHF. Variable domain in full (rest from reference TRBV18 and TRBJ1-6): NAGVMQNPRHLVRRRGQEARLRCSPMKGHSHVYWYRQLPEEGLKFMVYLQKENIIDESGMPKERFSAEFPKEGPSILRIQQVVRGDSAAYFCASSPQGPNSPLHFGNGTRLTVT.

This clone was observed once. V and J are TRBV6-5 and TRBJ2-7; TRBD1 agrees at 9 bases. The V gene end was trimmed by 6 bases and the J gene end by 2 bases; junction bases not matched to a gene: 5. CDR3 length: 14 residues. From germline, CDR1 is MNHEY and CDR2 SVGAGI. CDR3: CASRLGTGPYEQYF. CDR3 nucleotide sequence: TGTGCCAGCAGACTAGGGACAGGGCCCTACGAGCAGTACTTC.

This clone came up once. The V gene is TRBV5-6, the J gene TRBJ2-7, with TRBD1 as a possible D gene (5 bases). V lost 0 bases, J lost 3 bases, and 13 bases lay in between. Per the germline V gene, CDR1 is SGHDT and CDR2 is YYEEEE. The CDR3 consists of 15 residues. CDR3 nucleotides: TGTGCCAGCAGCTTGGCCCCAGGGTATTACTACGAGCAGTACGTC. Amino acid sequence: CASSLAPGYYYEQYV.

The J gene is TRBJ2-2, the V gene TRBV13, with 8 bases matching TRBD2. Germline V gene lookup returns CDR1 PRHDT and CDR2 FYEKMQ (reference sequence). Trimming took 7 bases from V and 2 from J; bases not matched to a gene: 6. The CDR3 contains 15 residues. The CDR3 region is CASKPSGRNTGELFF. For the CDR3, the DNA is TGTGCCAGCAAGCCCAGCGGGAGAAACACCGGGGAGCTGTTTTTT.

This clone was detected a few times. The chain links TRBV4-2 to TRBJ2-1, with 12 bases identical to TRBD2. After removal of 4 bases from V and 6 bases from J, the junction contained 4 bases not matched to a gene. This CDR3 contains 15 residues. The germline CDR1 and CDR2 sequences are LGHNA and YNFKEQ. The CDR3 DNA sequence: TGTGCCAGCAGCCCCGGGACTAGCGGGTTCAATGAGCAGTTCTTC. Translating gives CASSPGTSGFNEQFF.

The V and J genes are TRBV11-1 and TRBJ1-1; D is perhaps TRBD1 (5 bases). The CDR3 covers 14 residues. The germline V gene encodes CDR1 SGHAT and CDR2 FQDESV (reference sequence). Between the trimmed V and J ends, which lost 4 bases and 0 bases, there was a span of 9 bases. DNA of the CDR3: TGTGCCAGCAGCTGGACAAGCATGAACACTGAAGCTTTCTTT. It encodes CASSWTSMNTEAFF. Supplemented by reference TRBV11-1 and TRBJ1-1, the full variable domain reads EAEVAQSPRYKITEKSQAVAFWCDPISGHATLYWYRQILGQGPELLVQFQDESVVDDSQLPKDRFSAERLKGVDSTLKIQPAELGDSAMYLCASSWTSMNTEAFFGQGTRLTVV.

In DNA form, the CDR3 reads TGTGCCAGCAGCTCACGCCCGGACCCATTGAACACTGAAGCTTTCTTT. Amino acid sequence: CASSSRPDPLNTEAFF. The chain uses TRBV9 and TRBJ1-1; no clear D gene. Germline V gene data show CDR1 as SGDLS and CDR2 as YYNGEE. V was cut by 4 bases and J by 0 bases, with 16 bases left in between. The CDR3 sequence is 16 residues long.

The chain joins TRBV5-5 to TRBJ2-7; D remains ambiguous. Looked up from germline, CDR1 is SGHKS and CDR2 is YYEKEE (reference sequence). Trimming left V 0 bases short and J 9 bases short, with 13 bases between. The CDR3 runs 13 residues. Here the CDR3 DNA reads TGTGCCAGCAGCTTGGGTGGCTGGGGTGGGCAGTACGTC. Encoded protein: CASSLGGWGGQYV.

The rearrangement uses TRBV7-8 and TRBJ1-2; D gene uncertain. The germline V gene has CDR1 SGHVS and CDR2 FQNEAQ. V lost 5 bases and J 7 bases, leaving 11 bases between the germline ends. This CDR3 comprises 12 residues. In nucleotides, the CDR3 is TGTGCCAGCAGCCTAGAAAAAATTGGCTACACCTTC. It encodes CASSLEKIGYTF. Full variable domain (outside the CDR3, taken from reference TRBV7-8 and TRBJ1-2): GAGVSQSPRYKVAKRGQDVALRCDPISGHVSLFWYQQALGQGPEFLTYFQNEAQLDKSGLPSDRFFAERPEGSVSTLKIQRTQQEDSAVYLCASSLEKIGYTFGSGTRLTVV.

V gene TRBV5-1 combines with J gene TRBJ2-2; D might be TRBD1 (6 bases). This CDR3 region has 15 residues. The V gene lost 4 bases and the J gene lost 4 bases, with 14 bases spanning the gap. Germline V gives CDR1 SGHRS, CDR2 YFSETQ. CDR3 coding DNA: TGCGCCAGCAGCGTCTTGGACAGCGGCACCGGGGAGCTGTTTTTT. Translated, it gives CASSVLDSGTGELFF.

The chain links TRBV27 to TRBJ2-3; D remains ambiguous. The CDR3 has 15 residues. CDR1 is MNHEY and CDR2 is SMNVEV in the germline V gene (reference sequence). V lost 3 bases to trimming and J lost 0 bases, with 10 bases between them. This CDR3 is CASSFSGPSTDTQYF. The CDR3 DNA reads TGTGCCAGCAGTTTTAGTGGGCCTAGCACAGATACGCAGTATTTT.

The chain carries TRBV7-9 and TRBJ2-3, with TRBD1 matching 7 bases. Trimming cost V 5 bases and J 5 bases; bases outside gene matches: 7. The germline V gene has CDR1 SEHNR and CDR2 FQNEAQ (reference sequence). The CDR3 has 14 residues. CDR3 loop: CASSPDRVIDTQYF. In DNA form, the CDR3 reads TGTGCCAGCAGCCCCGACAGGGTAATAGATACGCAGTATTTT.

The chain has TRBV4-3 and TRBJ1-2; D is unresolved. This CDR3 spans 15 amino acids. The germline gives CDR1 LGHNA, CDR2 YSLEER. Trimming stripped 1 base from V and 2 bases from J, with 11 bases between. Here the CDR3 reads CASSQGAWANYGYTF. The CDR3, as DNA: TGCGCCAGCAGCCAAGGTGCTTGGGCCAACTATGGCTACACCTTC.

V usage is TRBV19 and J usage is TRBJ1-1, with a tentative D call TRBD1 (5 bases). Per the germline V gene, CDR1 is LNHDA and CDR2 is SQIVND (reference sequence). The CDR3 length is 13 residues. The V end was cut by 5 bases, the J end by 8 bases, with 15 bases between. The CDR3 DNA follows: TGTGCCAGTAGTCCGACGCGAAGACAGGAAGCTTTCTTT. Translating it yields CASSPTRRQEAFF.

V is TRBV12-5 and J is TRBJ2-3; 9 bases agree with TRBD2. The CDR3 runs to 15 residues. V lost 5 bases to trimming and J lost 5 bases; unmatched junction nucleotides: 8. Germline V gene sequence: CDR1 LGHNT, CDR2 FRNRAP. The CDR3 coding sequence is TGTGCTAGTGGTCTAGGGCGCGGGAGGGGAGATACGCAGTATTTT. Translation gives CASGLGRGRGDTQYF.

This clone was counted a few times. The gene calls are TRBV2 and TRBJ1-1; 8 nucleotides agree with TRBD1. With V trimmed by 6 bases and J by 7 bases, 7 bases remained unmatched. Germline values: CDR1 SNHLY, CDR2 FYNNEI. This CDR3 has 13 residues. CDR3 residues: CASRTGASVEAFF. CDR3 nucleotides: TGTGCCAGCAGGACAGGGGCTTCAGTTGAAGCTTTCTTT. The whole variable domain, filled in from reference TRBV2 and TRBJ1-1, reads EPEVTQTPSHQVTQMGQEVILRCVPISNHLYFYWYRQILGQKVEFLVSFYNNEISEKSEIFDDQFSVERPDGSNFTLKIRSTKLEDSAMYFCASRTGASVEAFFGQGTRLTVV.

The chain recombines TRBV7-9 with TRBJ2-2; D perhaps matches TRBD2 (6 bases). The CDR3 is made up of 18 amino acids. Trimming removed 3 bases from V and 7 bases from J, with 24 bases in between. The germline V gene has CDR1 SEHNR and CDR2 FQNEAQ (reference sequence). CDR3 residues: CASSLTAEASEKDGELFF. The DNA of the CDR3 is TGTGCCAGCAGCTTGACCGCGGAAGCTAGCGAGAAAGACGGGGAGCTGTTTTTT. Full variable domain (outside the CDR3, taken from reference TRBV7-9 and TRBJ2-2): DTGVSQNPRHKITKRGQNVTFRCDPISEHNRLYWYRQTLGQGPEFLTYFQNEAQLEKSRLLSDRFSAERPKGSFSTLEIQRTEQGDSAMYLCASSLTAEASEKDGELFFGEGSRLTVL.

This rearrangement joins TRBV5-1 to TRBJ2-5; D is undetermined. Germline CDR1 is SGHRS and CDR2 is YFSETQ. This CDR3 comprises 15 residues. With 1 base removed from V and 2 bases from J, the gap between germline ends came to 12 bases. The CDR3 protein is CASSLIGTRQETQYF. CDR3 nucleotide sequence: TGCGCCAGCAGCTTGATTGGAACCAGGCAAGAGACCCAGTACTTC.

This chain connects TRBV24-1 to TRBJ2-1; D uncertain. Germline values: CDR1 KGHDR, CDR2 SFDVKD. Trimming stripped 1 base from V and 9 bases from J, with 3 bases between. The CDR3 has 11 residues. The CDR3, as DNA: TGTGCCACCAGTGATTTTAGTGAGCAGTTCTTC. Its protein product is CATSDFSEQFF.

This chain connects TRBV11-2 to TRBJ2-2, with TRBD2 as a possible D gene (5 bases). CDR1 is SGHAT, CDR2 FQNNGV, per germline. The CDR3 consists of 15 residues. V lost 5 bases, J lost 4 bases, and 14 bases lay in between. The CDR3 reads CASSTEGGGTGELFF. In DNA, the CDR3 is TGTGCCAGCAGCACAGAGGGCGGAGGCACCGGGGAGCTGTTTTTT.

Only one count was recorded for this clone. The chain recombines TRBV3-1 (or the pseudogene TRBV3-2) with TRBJ2-3; no clear D gene. V was pared by 1 base and J by 6 bases, with 11 bases between. Germline V gene data show CDR1 as LGHDT and CDR2 as YNNKEL (reference sequence). The CDR3 extends over 14 amino acids. The CDR3 loop is CASSQGPLQDTQYF. In nucleotides, the CDR3 is TGTGCCAGCAGCCAAGGACCCCTCCAGGATACGCAGTATTTT.

The V call is TRBV11-3, the J call TRBJ2-2; D not resolved. The CDR3 spans 13 residues. V was pared by 5 bases and J by 2 bases, with 6 bases between. Germline assignment: CDR1 SGHNT and CDR2 YENEEA. CDR3 sequence (DNA): TGTGCCAGCAGCCCCGTTAACACCGGGGAGCTGTTTTTT. The encoded protein is CASSPVNTGELFF.

This clone was observed a single time. The chain has TRBV18 and TRBJ1-1, with no clear D. CDR1 KGHSH and CDR2 LQKENI come from the germline V gene. This CDR3 spans 16 amino acids. Between the trimmed V and J ends, which lost 1 base and 1 base, there was a span of 13 bases. As DNA, the CDR3 is TGTGCCAGCTCACCACTTTTCAGGACCCCGAACACTGAAGCTTTCTTT. Residues: CASSPLFRTPNTEAFF.

This sequence joins TRBV3-1 (or the pseudogene TRBV3-2) and TRBJ2-7; a possible D gene is TRBD1 (5 bases). Germline CDR1 and CDR2: LGHDT and YNNKEL (reference sequence). CDR3 size: 17 residues. The ends were cut back, 3 bases at V and 0 bases at J, with 18 bases in the middle. This CDR3 is CASSHAGHTASSYEQYV. CDR3 DNA sequence: TGTGCCAGCAGCCACGCCGGACATACTGCCAGCTCCTACGAGCAGTACGTC.

This chain connects TRBV7-3 to TRBJ2-7; 13 bases fit TRBD2. CDR1 is SGHTA, CDR2 FQGTGA, per germline. Trimming cost V 6 bases and J 4 bases; bases outside gene matches: 6. The CDR3 sequence is 15 residues long. CDR3: CASSITSGGEYEQYF. In nucleotides, the CDR3 is TGTGCCAGCAGTATAACTAGCGGGGGGGAGTACGAGCAGTACTTC.

The genes are TRBV5-1 and TRBJ2-2, with 9 bases fitting TRBD1. V shed 0 bases, J shed 4 bases, and the junction held 7 bases outside the gene matches. The germline CDR1 and CDR2 sequences are SGHRS and YFSETQ. The CDR3 totals 17 residues. The chain's CDR3 is CASSLAVQGAGTGELFF. CDR3 nucleotides: TGCGCCAGCAGCTTGGCCGTACAGGGGGCCGGCACCGGGGAGCTGTTTTTT.

This chain connects TRBV10-1 to TRBJ1-1; D call uncertain. This CDR3 has 13 residues. Germline lookup yields CDR1 WNHNN and CDR2 SYGVQD (reference sequence). V was cut by 4 bases and J by 1 base, with 7 bases left in between. The CDR3 DNA follows: TGCGCCAGCAGTGGACACTGGAACACTGAAGCTTTCTTT. It encodes CASSGHWNTEAFF.